The T cell receptor (beta chain) described here comes from a study of CD8 T cells in ankylosing spondylitis. Study-wide results and caveats: A TCR beta motif of eight or nine highly homologous variants seemed to mark ankylosing spondylitis blood.

TCRdb processed the 5' RACE reads anew with MiXCR; each CDR3 protein has one entry. The sample has roughly 490,000 distinct CDR3 sequences; under 5.5% are singletons. This clonotype was counted ten times or more. Its cognate antigen is unknown. Sequenced material: blood, either unsorted or a sorted T cell fraction (not recorded which). This receptor was taken from a male donor with ankylosing spondylitis.

The CDR3 coding sequence is TGCAGCGCGAGTCGTGATAACTATGGCTACACCTTC. This translates into CSASRDNYGYTF. The rearrangement uses TRBV29-1 and TRBJ1-2; D unclear. CDR1 is SQVTM, CDR2 ANQGSEA, per germline. Between the trimmed V and J ends, which lost 7 bases and 1 base, there was a span of 10 bases. The CDR3 is made up of 12 amino acids.